Sequencing of this TCR beta chain was carried out in a study of shared clonotypes between healthy human individuals. The study, taken as a whole, reports: For sorted subsets, rarefaction showed incomplete sequencing despite large depth.

As to this clone: Antigen unknown.

Splitting the CD4+ cells yielded a CD45RA+ naive subset and a CD45RA-negative memory subset. The repertoire was sequenced with immunoSEQ multiplex PCR; TCRdb's copy has only in-frame clones and lacks some. In the table there are approximately 2.5 million clones, 93% of which are singletons. V was clipped by 1 base and J by 5 bases; unmatched bases: 12. The CDR3 loop spans 17 amino acids. Germline CDR1 is MDHEN and CDR2 is SYDVKM. This sequence was found in a man younger than 35 in good health. Some clones in this sample may be carry-over from other donors' samples. The material sequenced was naive CD4+ T cells from PBMCs. Subset indicated: CD45RA+ positively selected. The gene calls are TRBV28 and TRBJ2-3; 7 bases match TRBD2. Here the CDR3 reads CASSLSGGGLSGDTQYF. CDR3 coding DNA: TGTGCCAGCAGTTTATCCGGGGGAGGGCTCTCGGGAGATACGCAGTATTTT.